This T cell receptor beta chain originates from a study of cytomegalovirus exposure and HLA in healthy donors. On the study more broadly: HLA-typed donors were the source of approximately 80 million unique TCRs held in an early data release.

With V trimmed by 6 bases and J by 1 base, 6 bases remained unmatched. The CDR3 length is 16 residues. CDR1 is SNHLY, CDR2 FYNNEI, per germline. For this clone: Its antigen is unknown.

13 Jbeta primers and 60 Vbeta primers were used for the PCR. Libraries were prepared by immunoSEQ multiplex PCR; TCRdb keeps only in-frame clonotypes and omits some of them. The sample lists around 190,000 clones, just over 75% seen once, with 1.5% to 2% in the top ten. Study-wide points: A likely sequencing artifact accounted for one observed cluster of highly shared sequence variants. A previous analysis found most TCR beta V segments productive roughly 87% or roughly 30% of the time.

The chain combines TRBV2 with TRBJ2-3; TRBD2 agrees at 11 bases. The sequence came from a young man in good health and CMV-seronegative. The sample consisted of PBMCs. CDR3 residues: CASRAGLAVRTDTQYF. The CDR3 DNA follows: TGTGCCAGCAGAGCGGGACTAGCGGTTCGCACAGATACGCAGTATTTT.